The TCR beta chain under discussion was sequenced for a study of cytomegalovirus exposure and HLA in healthy donors. Study outcomes and limitations: Earlier analysis found most TCR beta V segments productive about 87% or about 30% of the time. A later analysis showed that HLA-associated TCR beta chains had undergone more clonal expansion than equally common others. Researchers counted around 180 TCR beta chains as cytomegalovirus-associated.

It was with 60 Vbeta and 13 Jbeta primers that the PCR ran. Assay used: immunoSEQ multiplex PCR; TCRdb lists only in-frame clones, some missing. In the table there are nearly 110,000 clones, about 75% of which are singletons. Comments on this clone: What it binds is unknown.

The CDR3 has 12 amino acids. The V gene's germline CDR1 is SNHLY and CDR2 FYNNEI. Trimming removed 7 bases at V and 4 bases at J, with 8 bases between. This TCR was recovered from a middle-aged man in good health and CMV-seronegative. The chain carries TRBV2 and TRBJ1-3, with D unclear. Sequencing was done on a sample of PBMCs. CDR3 sequence: CASTRGGNTIYF. For the CDR3, the DNA is TGTGCCAGCACCCGAGGAGGAAACACCATATATTTT.